This entry concerns a single T cell receptor beta chain. Germline loops: CDR1 SGHVS, CDR2 FNYEAQ. The CDR3 has 18 residues. V gave up 0 bases and J gave up 1 base, with 19 bases separating them. With random hexamers, roughly 0.45 to 1 ug RNA was reverse transcribed. TCRdb processed the immunoSEQ multiplex PCR reads anew with MiXCR; each CDR3 protein has one entry. The sample holds 150,000 to 200,000 distinct CDR3 sequences, approximately 96% seen once. This specimen comes from a study of CD8 T cells in Susac syndrome. The TCR originated in a human donor with multiple sclerosis. Input material: CD4+ T cells from PBMCs. This chain connects TRBV7-6 to TRBJ2-7, with D tentatively TRBD1 or TRBD2 (6 bases each). The CDR3 reads CASSLAGGLGIGSYEQYF. The CDR3 DNA reads as TGTGCCAGCAGCTTAGCGGGGGGCCTTGGGATTGGGTCCTACGAGCAGTACTTC.